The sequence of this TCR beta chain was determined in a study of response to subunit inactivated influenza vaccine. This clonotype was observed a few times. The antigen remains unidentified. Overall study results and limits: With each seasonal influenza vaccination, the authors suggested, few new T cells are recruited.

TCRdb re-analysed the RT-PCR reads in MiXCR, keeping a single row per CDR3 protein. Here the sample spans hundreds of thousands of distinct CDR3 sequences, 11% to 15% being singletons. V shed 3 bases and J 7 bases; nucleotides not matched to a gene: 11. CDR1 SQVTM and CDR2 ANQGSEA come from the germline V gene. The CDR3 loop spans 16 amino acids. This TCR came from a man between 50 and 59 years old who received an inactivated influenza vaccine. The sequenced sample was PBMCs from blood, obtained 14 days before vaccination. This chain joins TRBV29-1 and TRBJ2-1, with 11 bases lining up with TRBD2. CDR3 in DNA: TGCAGCGTTGATAGTGTACTAGCGGGAGTGGTGAATGAGCAGTTCTTC. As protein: CSVDSVLAGVVNEQFF.